These T cell receptor beta chains were read from a single sample in a study of blood T cell repertoires in COVID-19. Sequencing was performed with immunoSEQ multiplex PCR; in TCRdb, only in-frame clones are kept and a portion is missing. Of roughly 160,000 clones listed, 79% are singletons. The source material was peripheral blood. These receptors came from a woman between 55 and 75 years old with COVID-19, enrolled during active disease. Each CDR3 is given with its conserved first and last residue. A D gene is named only where the DNA matches it firmly. Not every row has a clone size; where given, it reads once, few, many or a size class.

V gene: TRBV6-2/TRBV6-3; clone size: -; D gene: -; J gene: TRBJ1-6; CDR3 protein: CASSYGGSGAHNSPLHF; CDR3 DNA: TGTGCCAGCAGTTATGGAGGTTCAGGAGCCCATAATTCACCCCTCCACTTT
V gene: TRBV18; clone size: -; D gene: -; J gene: TRBJ1-5; CDR3 protein: CASSPRQDQPQHF; CDR3 DNA: TGTGCCAGCTCACCACGTCAGGATCAGCCCCAGCATTTT
V gene: TRBV2; clone size: -; D gene: TRBD1; J gene: TRBJ1-2; CDR3 protein: CASSEAGTGPRRSYGYTF; CDR3 DNA: TGTGCCAGCAGTGAAGCCGGGACAGGCCCACGAAGGAGTTATGGCTACACCTTC
V gene: TRBV5-6; clone size: -; D gene: -; J gene: TRBJ1-2; CDR3 protein: CASSLISDSRGYGYTF; CDR3 DNA: TGTGCCAGCAGCTTAATCTCGGACAGTCGGGGATATGGCTACACCTTC
V gene: TRBV7-9; clone size: -; D gene: -; J gene: TRBJ2-3; CDR3 protein: CASSLEGRTDTQYF; CDR3 DNA: TGTGCCAGCAGCTTAGAGGGGCGCACAGATACGCAGTATTTT
V gene: TRBV6-1; clone size: -; D gene: -; J gene: TRBJ2-2; CDR3 protein: CASSETAVTGELFF; CDR3 DNA: TGTGCCAGCAGTGAAACAGCTGTCACCGGGGAGCTGTTTTTT
V gene: TRBV7-9; clone size: -; D gene: -; J gene: TRBJ1-1; CDR3 protein: CASSLDRVVGSSAFF; CDR3 DNA: TGTGCCAGCAGCTTAGACAGGGTTGTGGGCTCTTCAGCTTTCTTT
V gene: TRBV29-1; clone size: -; D gene: -; J gene: TRBJ1-2; CDR3 protein: CSVDNGRANPGGGYTF; CDR3 DNA: TGCAGCGTTGATAATGGCAGAGCCAACCCGGGTGGTGGCTACACCTTC
V gene: TRBV7-3; clone size: -; D gene: -; J gene: TRBJ2-2; CDR3 protein: CASSPRSGELFF; CDR3 DNA: TGTGCCAGCAGCCCTCGGTCTGGGGAGCTGTTTTTT
V gene: TRBV28; clone size: -; D gene: TRBD2; J gene: TRBJ2-5; CDR3 protein: CASSLGSSGHMQETQYF; CDR3 DNA: TGTGCCAGCAGTTTAGGGTCTAGCGGGCATATGCAAGAGACCCAGTACTTC
V gene: TRBV4-2; clone size: -; D gene: -; J gene: TRBJ1-1; CDR3 protein: CASSQDLGGVNTEAFF; CDR3 DNA: TGTGCCAGCAGCCAAGATTTGGGGGGGGTGAACACTGAAGCTTTCTTT
V gene: TRBV6-2/TRBV6-3; clone size: -; D gene: TRBD2; J gene: TRBJ2-2; CDR3 protein: CASTPLAGGIGELFF; CDR3 DNA: TGTGCCAGCACCCCACTAGCGGGAGGAATCGGGGAGCTGTTTTTT
V gene: TRBV29-1; clone size: -; D gene: TRBD1; J gene: TRBJ2-1; CDR3 protein: CSVAFPDRYGIEQFF; CDR3 DNA: TGCAGCGTTGCCTTTCCGGACAGGTATGGGATTGAGCAGTTCTTC
V gene: TRBV5-1; clone size: -; D gene: -; J gene: TRBJ2-4; CDR3 protein: CASSSPGKNIQYF; CDR3 DNA: TGCGCCAGCAGCTCTCCAGGGAAAAACATTCAGTACTTC
V gene: TRBV5-6; clone size: -; D gene: TRBD2; J gene: TRBJ2-5; CDR3 protein: CASSGGGTSGYQETQYF; CDR3 DNA: TGTGCCAGCAGCGGGGGCGGGACTAGCGGGTACCAAGAGACCCAGTACTTC
V gene: TRBV19; clone size: -; D gene: TRBD1; J gene: TRBJ2-5; CDR3 protein: CASTDRTGKETQYF; CDR3 DNA: TGTGCCAGTACCGACAGGACAGGCAAAGAGACCCAGTACTTC
V gene: TRBV5-4; clone size: once; D gene: TRBD2; J gene: TRBJ2-2; CDR3 protein: CASSLGLAGGEPPGELFF; CDR3 DNA: TGTGCCAGCAGCTTGGGACTAGCGGGGGGGGAGCCCCCCGGGGAGCTGTTTTTT
V gene: TRBV6-6; clone size: few; D gene: -; J gene: TRBJ2-3; CDR3 protein: CASSSLGQSPTDTQYF; CDR3 DNA: TGTGCCAGCAGTTCTCTCGGACAGAGCCCCACAGATACGCAGTATTTT
V gene: TRBV7-3; clone size: many; D gene: TRBD1; J gene: TRBJ1-6; CDR3 protein: CASSLMDRANSPLHF; CDR3 DNA: TGTGCCAGCAGCTTAATGGACAGGGCGAATTCACCCCTCCACTTT
V gene: TRBV28; clone size: -; D gene: -; J gene: TRBJ1-2; CDR3 protein: CASSPHGQGGNGYTF; CDR3 DNA: TGTGCCAGCAGTCCACACGGGCAGGGAGGGAATGGCTACACCTTC
V gene: TRBV3-1/TRBV3-2; clone size: -; D gene: TRBD2; J gene: TRBJ2-5; CDR3 protein: CASSPSGGGTQETQYF; CDR3 DNA: TGTGCCAGCAGCCCTTCTGGCGGGGGGACCCAAGAGACCCAGTACTTC
V gene: TRBV29-1; clone size: -; D gene: TRBD2; J gene: TRBJ2-5; CDR3 protein: CSVGGSGGQETQYF; CDR3 DNA: TGCAGCGTCGGGGGCAGCGGGGGCCAAGAGACCCAGTACTTC
V gene: TRBV6-5; clone size: -; D gene: TRBD1; J gene: TRBJ1-1; CDR3 protein: CASSSRTGGNTEAFF; CDR3 DNA: TGTGCCAGCAGTTCCCGGACAGGGGGGAACACTGAAGCTTTCTTT
V gene: TRBV6-5; clone size: -; D gene: -; J gene: TRBJ2-1; CDR3 protein: CASSPTYNEQFF; CDR3 DNA: TGTGCCAGCAGCCCAACCTACAATGAGCAGTTCTTC
V gene: TRBV19; clone size: -; D gene: -; J gene: TRBJ1-1; CDR3 protein: CASRNRDKGTEAFF; CDR3 DNA: TGTGCCAGTAGGAACCGGGACAAGGGAACTGAAGCTTTCTTT
V gene: TRBV28; clone size: once; D gene: -; J gene: TRBJ2-3; CDR3 protein: CASSVFDTQYF; CDR3 DNA: TGTGCCAGCAGCGTGTTTGATACGCAGTATTTT
V gene: TRBV28; clone size: once; D gene: -; J gene: TRBJ2-5; CDR3 protein: CASRQVQETQYF; CDR3 DNA: TGTGCCAGCAGACAGGTCCAAGAGACCCAGTACTTC
V gene: TRBV7-7; clone size: -; D gene: TRBD2; J gene: TRBJ2-5; CDR3 protein: CASSPGLAGGMETQYF; CDR3 DNA: TGTGCTAGCAGCCCAGGACTAGCGGGAGGAATGGAGACCCAGTACTTC
V gene: TRBV29-1; clone size: -; D gene: -; J gene: TRBJ1-2; CDR3 protein: CSVAQVPNYGYTF; CDR3 DNA: TGCAGCGTCGCCCAGGTACCTAACTATGGCTACACCTTC
V gene: TRBV29-1; clone size: -; D gene: -; J gene: TRBJ1-2; CDR3 protein: CSVAVGGYGYTF; CDR3 DNA: TGCAGCGTTGCAGTCGGGGGGTATGGCTACACCTTC
V gene: TRBV12-3/TRBV12-4; clone size: -; D gene: -; J gene: TRBJ1-2; CDR3 protein: CASSLAQGHGYTF; CDR3 DNA: TGTGCCAGCAGTTTAGCGCAGGGTCATGGCTACACCTTC
V gene: TRBV5-1; clone size: -; D gene: TRBD1; J gene: TRBJ1-1; CDR3 protein: CASSLVQGAGEAFF; CDR3 DNA: TGCGCCAGCAGCTTGGTACAGGGGGCAGGTGAAGCTTTCTTT
V gene: TRBV6-4; clone size: -; D gene: TRBD2; J gene: TRBJ2-2; CDR3 protein: CASRTSGDTGELFF; CDR3 DNA: TGTGCCAGCAGGACTAGCGGGGACACCGGGGAGCTGTTTTTT
V gene: TRBV9; clone size: -; D gene: TRBD2; J gene: TRBJ2-7; CDR3 protein: CASSGGTSGAYEQYF; CDR3 DNA: TGTGCCAGCAGCGGAGGGACTAGCGGGGCCTACGAGCAGTACTTC
V gene: TRBV19; clone size: -; D gene: -; J gene: TRBJ2-4; CDR3 protein: CASSMGRVGNIQYF; CDR3 DNA: TGTGCCAGTAGTATGGGCAGAGTGGGAAACATTCAGTACTTC
V gene: TRBV19; clone size: -; D gene: -; J gene: TRBJ1-1; CDR3 protein: CASSMAWGGRWTEAFF; CDR3 DNA: TGTGCCAGTAGTATGGCCTGGGGGGGCAGGTGGACTGAAGCTTTCTTT
V gene: TRBV5-4; clone size: -; D gene: -; J gene: TRBJ2-3; CDR3 protein: CASSLNSGDTDTQYF; CDR3 DNA: TGTGCCAGCAGCTTAAACAGCGGAGATACAGATACGCAGTATTTT
V gene: TRBV28; clone size: -; D gene: -; J gene: TRBJ1-6; CDR3 protein: CASSLSVNSPLHF; CDR3 DNA: TGTGCCAGCAGTTTATCTGTTAATTCACCCCTCCACTTT
V gene: TRBV27; clone size: -; D gene: TRBD1; J gene: TRBJ1-6; CDR3 protein: CASSLYGTGDSPLHF; CDR3 DNA: TGTGCCAGCAGTTTATACGGGACAGGTGATTCACCCCTCCACTTT
V gene: TRBV21-1; clone size: once; D gene: -; J gene: TRBJ2-3; CDR3 protein: CASSFRPGQGAKTDTQYF; CDR3 DNA: TGTGCCAGCAGCTTCCGTCCGGGACAGGGGGCGAAGACAGATACGCAGTATTTT